The entry below gives a single TCR beta chain sequence along with its context. Its antigen is currently unknown. These data come from a study of response to subunit inactivated influenza vaccine. Study results and limitations: Only a handful of new T cells, the authors suggested, are recruited with each seasonal influenza vaccination.

From the RT-PCR reads, TCRdb called clonotypes with MiXCR, one entry per CDR3 protein. The top ten hold 1.9% of the sample, which has about 480,000 distinct CDR3 sequences, about 25% seen once. The germline V gene has CDR1 MDHEN and CDR2 SYDVKM. V was cut by 5 bases and J by 8 bases, with 18 bases left in between. This CDR3 has 15 amino acids. Material: CD4+ T cells sorted from PBMCs, obtained approximately 5 days after vaccination. The receptor was derived from a man aged 50-60 years who received an inactivated influenza vaccine. This rearrangement joins TRBV28 to TRBJ1-4; TRBD1 might be the D (5 bases). Here the CDR3 DNA reads TGTGCCAGCAGTAACCACCAGGGATCAGGAGAAAAACTGTTTTTT. It translates to CASSNHQGSGEKLFF.